The sequence of this T cell receptor (beta chain) was determined in a study of technical replicates of blood from a few donors. Repertoires were generated with immunoSEQ multiplex PCR, while TCRdb's copy carries only in-frame clones and drops some. The sample has fewer than 90,000 clones; approximately 89% are singletons. Sequencing was carried out using T cells isolated from PBMCs. This TCR was recovered from a human donor in good health.

In DNA form, the CDR3 reads TGTGCCAGCAGCAAAGAGGCGGTTCGGATCTCCTACGAGCAGTACTTC. This sequence encodes CASSKEAVRISYEQYF. J is TRBJ2-7 and V is TRBV21-1; the table's D call of TRBD2 was not tested on the DNA. TRBV21-1 is reported as a pseudogene. The CDR3 is 16 amino acids.